Described below is a single TCR beta chain sequence and its context. Its antigen is currently unknown. Sample time point: after neoadjuvant nivolumab, at surgical resection. Patients were newly diagnosed with stage II-IVA oral cavity squamous cell carcinoma without prior systemic or radiation treatment. This specimen belongs to a study of neoadjuvant anti-PD-1 for oral cavity cancer. Study-level information: Patients mostly received three to four biweekly nivolumab doses at 3 mg/kg before surgery. General study findings and limits: With a few patients per group, TCR findings need larger cohorts. Greater tumor shrinkage accompanied bigger post-treatment sizes of preexisting clones.

Clones were read by immunoSEQ multiplex PCR, and TCRdb kept only the in-frame ones, dropping some. The sample records about 15,000 clones, around 36% being singletons. The V and J ends lost 5 bases and 2 bases respectively, with 15 bases between them. The CDR3 spans 15 residues. Germline CDR1 reads SGHAT; CDR2 reads FQNNGV. This sequence joins TRBV11-2 and TRBJ2-5; either TRBD1 or TRBD2 may fit D (5 bases each). The origin of this receptor is a person aged 35 to 85 with oral cavity squamous cell carcinoma. The sample in question was tumor tissue, obtained after nivolumab (anti-PD-1) treatment. The CDR3: CASSPTRGVQETQYF. The CDR3 bases are TGTGCCAGCAGCCCCACGAGAGGGGTGCAAGAGACCCAGTACTTC.